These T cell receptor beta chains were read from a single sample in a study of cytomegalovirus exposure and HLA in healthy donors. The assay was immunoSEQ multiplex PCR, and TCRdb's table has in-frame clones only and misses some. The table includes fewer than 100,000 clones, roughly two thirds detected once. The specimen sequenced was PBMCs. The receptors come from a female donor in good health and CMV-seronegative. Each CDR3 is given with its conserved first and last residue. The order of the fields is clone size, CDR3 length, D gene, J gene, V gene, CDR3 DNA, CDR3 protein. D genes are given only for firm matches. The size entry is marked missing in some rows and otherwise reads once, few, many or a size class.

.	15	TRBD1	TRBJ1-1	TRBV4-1	TGCGCCAGCGCCGGGGGCGTCAGGGGGTTGGTTGAAGCTTTCTTT	CASAGGVRGLVEAFF
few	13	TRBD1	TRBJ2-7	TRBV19	TGTGCCAGTAGTATAATATCGACAGGGGATAAGTACTTC	CASSIISTGDKYF
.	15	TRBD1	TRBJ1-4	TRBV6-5	TGTGCCAGCAGTTACTCGGGGACAGGGGCTGAAAAACTGTTTTTT	CASSYSGTGAEKLFF
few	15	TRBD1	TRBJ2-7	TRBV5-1	TGCGCCAGCAGCTTGAGTGGGGGACAGATCTACGAGCAGTACTTC	CASSLSGGQIYEQYF
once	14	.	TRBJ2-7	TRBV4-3	TGCGCCAGCAGCCGAGCAGGGAAATCCTACGAGCAGTACTTC	CASSRAGKSYEQYF
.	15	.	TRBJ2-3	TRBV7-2	TGTGCCAGCAGCTTAGATTCCATACAGTCGGCCGCGCAGTATTTT	CASSLDSIQSAAQYF
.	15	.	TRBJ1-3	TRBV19	TGTGCCAGTAGTACACGACAGGTCCTTGGGAACACCATATATTTT	CASSTRQVLGNTIYF
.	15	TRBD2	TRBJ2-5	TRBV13	TGTGCCAGCAGCTTCACTAGCGACACTAGGGAGACCCAGTACTTC	CASSFTSDTRETQYF
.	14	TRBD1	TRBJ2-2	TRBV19	TGTGCCAGTAGCCGGGACAGGGGGGTCGGGGAGCTGTTTTTT	CASSRDRGVGELFF
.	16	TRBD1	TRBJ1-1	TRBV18	TGTGCCAGCTCACAAGGACAGGGGAACCTGAACACTGAAGCTTTCTTT	CASSQGQGNLNTEAFF
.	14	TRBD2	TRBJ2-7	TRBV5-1	TGCGCCAGCGCTGGGGGTAGCGGGAGCTACGAGCAGTACTTC	CASAGGSGSYEQYF
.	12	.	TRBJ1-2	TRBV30	TGTGCCTGGACCGGCGGGGCCTATGGCTACACCTTC	CAWTGGAYGYTF
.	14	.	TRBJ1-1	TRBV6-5	TGTGCCAGCAGGAGGGTGGGAGAGAACACTGAAGCTTTCTTT	CASRRVGENTEAFF
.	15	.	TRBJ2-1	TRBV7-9	TGTGCCAGCAGCTTAATGCAGGGCGCTGACAATGAGCAGTTCTTC	CASSLMQGADNEQFF
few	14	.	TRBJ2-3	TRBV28	TGTGCCAGCAGTTCATTAGGGGCTGGGGATACGCAGTATTTT	CASSSLGAGDTQYF
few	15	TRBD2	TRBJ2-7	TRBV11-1	TGTGCCAGCAGCTTAGCCGGGACTAGCGGTTACGAGCAGTACTTC	CASSLAGTSGYEQYF
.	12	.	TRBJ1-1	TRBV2	TGTGCCAGCAAACCACAGCTCACTGAAGCTTTCTTT	CASKPQLTEAFF
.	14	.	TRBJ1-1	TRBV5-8	TGTGCCAGCAGCTTGGGCGGGGCGAACACTGAAGCTTTCTTT	CASSLGGANTEAFF
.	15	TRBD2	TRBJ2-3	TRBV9	TGTGCCAGCAGCGCCGCAGCGGGACTTGTAGATACGCAGTATTTT	CASSAAAGLVDTQYF
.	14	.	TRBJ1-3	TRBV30	TGTGCCTGGAGTTGGGGCAGGAGTTTAAACACCATATATTTT	CAWSWGRSLNTIYF
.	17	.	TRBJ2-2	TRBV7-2	TGTGCCAGCAGCTTAGTAGCTGGTCCCAACCGTACCGGGGAGCTGTTTTTT	CASSLVAGPNRTGELFF
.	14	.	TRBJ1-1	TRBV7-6	TGTGCCAGCAGCTTAGGAGAGGCGAACACTGAAGCTTTCTTT	CASSLGEANTEAFF
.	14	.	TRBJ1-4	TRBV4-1	TGCGCCAGCAGCCAAGGCAGGGTTAATGAAAAACTGTTTTTT	CASSQGRVNEKLFF
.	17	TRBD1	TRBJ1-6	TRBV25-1	TGTGCCAGCAGTGCCGACCCGGGACAGCTCGGGAATTCACCCCTCCACTTT	CASSADPGQLGNSPLHF
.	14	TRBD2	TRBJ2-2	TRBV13	TGTGCCAGTAAGCGGGGGAAGAACACCGGGGAGCTGTTTTTT	CASKRGKNTGELFF
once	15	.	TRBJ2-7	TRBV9	TGTGCCAGCAGCGTAGTTGACGGAGCCGTACACGAGCAGTACTTC	CASSVVDGAVHEQYF
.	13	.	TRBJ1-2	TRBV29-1	TGCAGCGTTGCGGCAACAGGGACCTATGGCTACACCTTC	CSVAATGTYGYTF
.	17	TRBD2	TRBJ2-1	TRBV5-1	TGCGACAGCAGCTTGTGGACTAGTGGGGGGGTGGGCAATGAGCAGTTCTTC	CDSSLWTSGGVGNEQFF
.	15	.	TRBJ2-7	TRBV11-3	TGTGCCAGCAGCTTCGGGACAAGCAGCTCCTACGAGCAGTACTTC	CASSFGTSSSYEQYF
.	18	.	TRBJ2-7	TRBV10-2	TGCGCCAGCAGTGATAGAAGATGGAGGCGACAGGACCCCTACGAGCAGTACTTC	CASSDRRWRRQDPYEQYF
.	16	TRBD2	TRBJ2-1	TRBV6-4	TGTGCCAGCAGTCCCGGGAGGGGTAACTCCTACAATGAGCAGTTCTTC	CASSPGRGNSYNEQFF
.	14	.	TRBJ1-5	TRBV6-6	TGTGCCAGCAGTTCCAGCGATAGCAATCAGCCCCAGCATTTT	CASSSSDSNQPQHF
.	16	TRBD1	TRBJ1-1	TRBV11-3	TGTGCCAGCAGCCTAGACGATTGGACAGGGAACACTGAAGCTTTCTTT	CASSLDDWTGNTEAFF
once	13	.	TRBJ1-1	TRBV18	TGTGCCACGTCCGAGACAGTTAACACTGAAGCTTTCTTT	CATSETVNTEAFF
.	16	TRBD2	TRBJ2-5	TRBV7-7	TGTGCTAGCAGCTTAGGAGTAGCGGGGCCACAAGAGACCCAGTACTTC	CASSLGVAGPQETQYF
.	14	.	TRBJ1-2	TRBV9	TGTGCCAGCAGCGTAGAAGACAGCCTCTATGGCTACACCTTC	CASSVEDSLYGYTF
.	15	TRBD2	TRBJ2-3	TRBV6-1	TGTGCCAGCAGTGCCAGGACTAGCGGGGTCGATACGCAGTATTTT	CASSARTSGVDTQYF
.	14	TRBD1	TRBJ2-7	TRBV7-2	TGTGCCAGCAGCCTCAAGACAGGGCCCTACGAGCAGTACTTC	CASSLKTGPYEQYF
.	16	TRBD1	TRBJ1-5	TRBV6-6	TGTGCCAGCACCCAGACCGGGACAGGGGTTGATCAGCCCCAGCATTTT	CASTQTGTGVDQPQHF
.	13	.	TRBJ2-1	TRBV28	TGTGCCAGCTGGGGGCTAGCCGGCAATGAGCAGTTCTTC	CASWGLAGNEQFF
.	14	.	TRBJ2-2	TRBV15	TGTGCCACCAGCAGATCTACCGTCGCCGGGGAGCTGTTTTTT	CATSRSTVAGELFF
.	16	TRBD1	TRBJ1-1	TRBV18	TGTGCCAGCTCACAAACCGCCGGCGGGACAGACGGAGAAGCTTTCTTT	CASSQTAGGTDGEAFF
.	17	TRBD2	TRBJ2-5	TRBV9	TGTGCCAGCAGCGTAGCTACGGGACTAGCGGGGAGAGAGACCCAGTACTTC	CASSVATGLAGRETQYF
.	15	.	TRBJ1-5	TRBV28	TGTGCCAGCAGTTTATTTGGGGGGGCAGAGCAGCCCCAGCATTTT	CASSLFGGAEQPQHF
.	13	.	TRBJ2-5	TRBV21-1	TGTGCCAGCCCGACGGGACTCCAGGAGACCCAGTACTTC	CASPTGLQETQYF
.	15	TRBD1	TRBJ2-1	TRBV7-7	TGTGCTAGCAGCCCCGGGACAGGGGGCAACAATGAGCAGTTCTTC	CASSPGTGGNNEQFF
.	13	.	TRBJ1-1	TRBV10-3	TGTGCCATCAGTGACTACGGAGCAGCCGAAGCTTTCTTT	CAISDYGAAEAFF